The 20 T cell receptor beta chains below were found in one sample sequenced in a study of T cells expressing NK-cell markers. TCRdb re-called the 5' RACE reads and catalogs CDR3 proteins one per entry, DNA excluded. This listing includes 150,000 or so distinct CDR3 sequences. The source material was blood T cells: a sorted CD56 or NKG2C T cell subset, CD4+ or CD8+ T cells, or bulk PBMC T cells (not recorded which). These receptors were taken from a woman aged 45-59 years in good health.

The chain joins TRBV5-1 to TRBJ2-3; no DNA is available, so the TRBD2 call from TCRdb remains unchecked. Per germline, CDR1 SGHRS and CDR2 YFSETQ. This CDR3 has 15 residues. The CDR3 protein is CASSGSSGRLDTQYF. The full variable domain, its missing parts supplied by reference TRBV5-1 and TRBJ2-3, is KAGVTQTPRYLIKTRGQQVTLSCSPISGHRSVSWYQQTPGQGLQFLFEYFSETQRNKGNFPGRFSGRQFSNSRSEMNVSTLELGDSALYLCASSGSSGRLDTQYFGPGTRLTVL.

The chain carries TRBV25-1 and TRBJ1-1. Germline V gene sequence: CDR1 MGHDK, CDR2 SYGVNS. The CDR3 spans 14 residues. CDR3 sequence reads: CASSLGYGDTEAFF.

The CDR3 sequence is CASSRQSSYNEQFF. V gene TRBV12-3 or TRBV12-4 combines with J gene TRBJ2-1. The CDR3 is 14 amino acids.

The chain carries TRBV3-1 and TRBJ1-1. Germline-derived CDR1 and CDR2 are LGHDT and YNNKEL (reference sequence). This CDR3 has 13 amino acids. CDR3 loop: CASSQYGNTEAFF. Looking up the rest from reference TRBV3-1 and TRBJ1-1 gives the full variable domain: DTAVSQTPKYLVTQMGNDKSIKCEQNLGHDTMYWYKQDSKKFLKIMFSYNNKELIINETVPNRFSPKSPDKAHLNLHINSLELGDSAVYFCASSQYGNTEAFFGQGTRLTVV.

The chain employs TRBV2 and TRBJ2-1; no DNA is available, so the TRBD2 call from TCRdb remains unchecked. CDR3 length: 15 residues. Germline V CDR1 and CDR2: SNHLY, FYNNEI. CDR3 protein: CASSEGLGFTYEQFF.

The rearrangement joins TRBV12-3 or TRBV12-4 to TRBJ2-3. The CDR3 is 11 amino acids. CDR3 residues: CASRAWDTQYF.

V and J are TRBV6-1 and TRBJ2-5; TCRdb indicates TRBD2, and absent DNA this call remains unverified. This CDR3 has 15 residues. Germline CDR1 reads MNHNS; CDR2 reads SASEGT. The CDR3 here is CASSGLAGSQETQYF.

The genes are TRBV20-1 and TRBJ2-7; TCRdb's D gene call, TRBD2, goes unchecked for lack of DNA. Germline loops: CDR1 DFQATT, CDR2 SNEGSKA (reference sequence). The CDR3 has 13 residues. CDR3 in amino acids: CSASGVAGDEQYF.

The genes are TRBV11-2 and TRBJ2-7; TCRdb selects TRBD1, and the lack of DNA leaves this call unchecked. The CDR3 loop spans 13 amino acids. The germline CDR1 and CDR2 sequences are SGHAT and FQNNGV. The CDR3 loop reads CASSLGGGIEQYF.

The rearrangement uses TRBV7-9 and TRBJ1-1. CDR3 size: 15 residues. The germline gives CDR1 SEHNR, CDR2 FQNEAQ (reference sequence). CDR3 sequence: CASSLPDGENTEAFF.

The genes are TRBV12-5 and TRBJ2-2; with no DNA, the TCRdb D assignment of TRBD1 cannot be verified. CDR1 LGHNT and CDR2 FRNRAP come from the germline V gene. The CDR3 extends over 15 amino acids. This chain's CDR3 is CASGFIPGSTGELFF.

This chain uses TRBV6-5 with TRBJ2-1. The CDR3 is made up of 12 amino acids. Germline CDR1 MNHEY, CDR2 SVGAGI. CDR3 sequence: CASSYGVGEQFF.

V is TRBV4-1 and J is TRBJ2-6. The CDR3 loop spans 16 amino acids. The germline CDR1 and CDR2 sequences are MGHRA and YSYEKL. This chain's CDR3 is CASSQGLSSGANVLTF.

The rearrangement uses TRBV24-1 and TRBJ2-2. The CDR3 is 14 amino acids. The V gene's germline CDR1 is KGHDR and CDR2 SFDVKD. CDR3 sequence: CATSDGRFTGELFF.

This clonotype is called medium-sized based on its frequency. The J gene is TRBJ2-1, the V gene TRBV7-9; the TCRdb call, TRBD1, lacks DNA for checking. Germline CDR1 is SEHNR and CDR2 is FQNEAQ (reference sequence). This CDR3 contains 12 residues. CDR3 loop: CASSSRTGNQFF.

The CDR3 sequence is CASSPTGATNYGYTF. The chain has TRBV10-2 and TRBJ1-2; with no DNA, the TCRdb D assignment of TRBD1 cannot be verified. Germline CDR1 is WSHSY and CDR2 is SAAADI. There are 15 residues in the CDR3.

V usage is TRBV7-9 and J usage is TRBJ2-5. Germline lookup yields CDR1 SEHNR and CDR2 FQNEAQ (reference sequence). The CDR3 totals 14 residues. The CDR3 loop reads CASSSWTAQETQYF. Using reference TRBV7-9 and TRBJ2-5 for the parts outside the CDR3, the full variable domain is DTGVSQNPRHKITKRGQNVTFRCDPISEHNRLYWYRQTLGQGPEFLTYFQNEAQLEKSRLLSDRFSAERPKGSFSTLEIQRTEQGDSAMYLCASSSWTAQETQYFGPGTRLLVL.

This CDR3 is CASAGYNSPLHF. The chain couples TRBV25-1 to TRBJ1-6. The CDR3 runs to 12 residues. The germline gives CDR1 MGHDK, CDR2 SYGVNS.

The J gene is TRBJ2-1, the V gene TRBV20-1. CDR1 and CDR2 (germline): DFQATT, SNEGSKA (reference sequence). CDR3 size: 13 residues. This chain's CDR3 is CSAEQSSYNEQFF.

CDR3 loop: CASRRGREQFF. The chain employs TRBV6-5 and TRBJ2-1; absent DNA, TCRdb's TRBD2 call cannot be checked. The CDR3 extends over 11 amino acids. Germline assignment: CDR1 MNHEY and CDR2 SVGAGI.